Listed below are T cell receptor beta chains from one sample, sequenced in a study of shared clonotypes between healthy human individuals. Here immunoSEQ multiplex PCR was the method, and the copy in TCRdb shows in-frame clones only, minus some. Found here are more than 200,000 clones, about 69% of them singletons; the top ten hold 11%. Sequenced: memory CD4+ T cells sorted from blood. These receptors were collected from a man aged 25-40 years in good health. Each CDR3 is given with its conserved first and last residue. Fields, in order: clone size, D gene, J gene, V gene, CDR3 protein, CDR3 DNA. D genes are given only for firm matches. Only some rows state a clone size, as once, few, many or a class for expanded clones.

clone size: -
D gene: -
J gene: TRBJ2-1
V gene: TRBV6-4
CDR3 protein: CASSASNYNEQFF
CDR3 DNA: TGTGCCAGCAGTGCAAGTAACTACAATGAGCAGTTCTTC

clone size: -
D gene: TRBD1
J gene: TRBJ1-2
V gene: TRBV7-9
CDR3 protein: CASSLGDRGDYGYTF
CDR3 DNA: TGTGCCAGCAGCTTAGGAGACAGGGGGGACTATGGCTACACCTTC

clone size: -
D gene: TRBD2
J gene: TRBJ2-1
V gene: TRBV27
CDR3 protein: CASSFFSPDRTSGRWGNEQFF
CDR3 DNA: TGTGCCAGCAGTTTTTTCTCCCCGGACAGGACTAGCGGGAGGTGGGGCAATGAGCAGTTCTTC

clone size: -
D gene: -
J gene: TRBJ2-2
V gene: TRBV5-1
CDR3 protein: CASSIQGSGELFF
CDR3 DNA: TGCGCCAGCAGCATACAGGGTTCCGGGGAGCTGTTTTTT

clone size: -
D gene: -
J gene: TRBJ2-3
V gene: TRBV21-1
CDR3 protein: CASSKGDLRPDTQYF
CDR3 DNA: TGTGCCAGCAGCAAAGGGGACCTCAGGCCAGATACGCAGTATTTT

clone size: -
D gene: -
J gene: TRBJ2-3
V gene: TRBV29-1
CDR3 protein: CSVEPGLSTDTQYF
CDR3 DNA: TGCAGCGTTGAACCAGGGTTGAGCACAGATACGCAGTATTTT

clone size: -
D gene: -
J gene: TRBJ2-5
V gene: TRBV5-1
CDR3 protein: CASSSAESRRETQYF
CDR3 DNA: TGCGCCAGCAGCTCCGCGGAGTCGAGGCGAGAGACCCAGTACTTC

clone size: few
D gene: -
J gene: TRBJ2-1
V gene: TRBV7-2
CDR3 protein: CASSSTGFSYNEQFF
CDR3 DNA: TGTGCCAGCAGCTCCACGGGGTTCTCCTACAATGAGCAGTTCTTC

clone size: -
D gene: TRBD2
J gene: TRBJ2-1
V gene: TRBV14
CDR3 protein: CASSPGLAGNNEQFF
CDR3 DNA: TGTGCCAGCAGCCCAGGACTAGCGGGGAACAATGAGCAGTTCTTC

clone size: -
D gene: -
J gene: TRBJ1-1
V gene: TRBV5-1
CDR3 protein: CASSLEGVGVVAFF
CDR3 DNA: TGCGCCAGCAGCTTGGAGGGTGTTGGGGTTGTGGCTTTCTTT

clone size: few
D gene: TRBD2
J gene: TRBJ2-7
V gene: TRBV6-6
CDR3 protein: CATTRGVGAYEQYF
CDR3 DNA: TGTGCCACGACCCGGGGGGTGGGTGCCTACGAGCAGTACTTC

clone size: -
D gene: TRBD1
J gene: TRBJ2-1
V gene: TRBV5-1
CDR3 protein: CASSLTGEREQFF
CDR3 DNA: TGCGCCAGCAGCCTTACAGGGGAACGTGAGCAGTTCTTC

clone size: -
D gene: -
J gene: TRBJ1-5
V gene: TRBV28
CDR3 protein: CASSPPGGQAGQPQHF
CDR3 DNA: TGTGCCAGCAGTCCCCCGGGGGGACAAGCGGGGCAGCCCCAGCATTTT

clone size: -
D gene: -
J gene: TRBJ1-1
V gene: TRBV6-1
CDR3 protein: CASSVSNTEAFF
CDR3 DNA: TGTGCCAGCAGTGTCTCGAACACTGAAGCTTTCTTT

clone size: -
D gene: TRBD1
J gene: TRBJ2-1
V gene: TRBV5-4
CDR3 protein: CASSSRTGDNEQFF
CDR3 DNA: TGTGCCAGCAGCTCCAGGACAGGGGACAATGAGCAGTTCTTC

clone size: -
D gene: -
J gene: TRBJ1-3
V gene: TRBV4-1
CDR3 protein: CASSPWGTSGNTIYF
CDR3 DNA: TGCGCCAGCAGCCCCTGGGGTACCTCTGGAAACACCATATATTTT

clone size: -
D gene: -
J gene: TRBJ2-7
V gene: TRBV28
CDR3 protein: CASRAAGELPYEQYF
CDR3 DNA: TGTGCCAGCAGGGCAGCGGGTGAGCTCCCCTACGAGCAGTACTTC

clone size: once
D gene: -
J gene: TRBJ1-2
V gene: TRBV28
CDR3 protein: CASSLDSMSSILYGYTF
CDR3 DNA: TGTGCCAGCAGTTTAGATTCAATGAGCTCTATTCTTTATGGCTACACCTTC

clone size: -
D gene: -
J gene: TRBJ1-1
V gene: TRBV14
CDR3 protein: CASSQVVGGTEAFF
CDR3 DNA: TGTGCCAGCAGCCAAGTAGTGGGAGGGACTGAAGCTTTCTTT

clone size: -
D gene: -
J gene: TRBJ2-7
V gene: TRBV5-1
CDR3 protein: CASSPRPSYEQYF
CDR3 DNA: TGCGCCAGCAGCCCCCGTCCCTCCTACGAGCAGTACTTC

clone size: few
D gene: TRBD1
J gene: TRBJ1-1
V gene: TRBV5-1
CDR3 protein: CASTRQGHMNTEAFF
CDR3 DNA: TGCGCCAGCACGAGACAGGGTCATATGAACACTGAAGCTTTCTTT

clone size: few
D gene: -
J gene: TRBJ2-7
V gene: TRBV6-5
CDR3 protein: CASSSLASLEQYF
CDR3 DNA: TGTGCCAGCAGTTCTTTAGCTAGTCTCGAGCAGTACTTC

clone size: -
D gene: TRBD1
J gene: TRBJ1-5
V gene: TRBV19
CDR3 protein: CASSIPWTGFSGNQPQHF
CDR3 DNA: TGTGCCAGTAGTATCCCGTGGACAGGTTTCTCGGGGAATCAGCCCCAGCATTTT

clone size: few
D gene: -
J gene: TRBJ2-1
V gene: TRBV9
CDR3 protein: CASSADVGEQFF
CDR3 DNA: TGTGCCAGCAGCGCAGATGTGGGTGAGCAGTTCTTC

clone size: few
D gene: -
J gene: TRBJ1-2
V gene: TRBV4-2
CDR3 protein: CASSQQQGSYGYTF
CDR3 DNA: TGTGCCAGCAGCCAACAACAGGGCAGCTATGGCTACACCTTC

clone size: -
D gene: TRBD2
J gene: TRBJ2-7
V gene: TRBV2
CDR3 protein: CASRAGADYEQYF
CDR3 DNA: TGTGCCAGCCGAGCGGGGGCGGACTACGAGCAGTACTTC

clone size: -
D gene: -
J gene: TRBJ2-7
V gene: TRBV5-1
CDR3 protein: CASSSQPGYEQYF
CDR3 DNA: TGCGCCAGCAGCTCCCAACCAGGTTACGAGCAGTACTTC

clone size: -
D gene: -
J gene: TRBJ2-6
V gene: TRBV5-1
CDR3 protein: CASSLVVGEPNVLTF
CDR3 DNA: TGCGCCAGCAGCTTGGTAGTGGGGGAGCCCAACGTCCTGACTTTC

clone size: once
D gene: -
J gene: TRBJ1-5
V gene: TRBV5-1
CDR3 protein: CASSLAPRVSNQPQHF
CDR3 DNA: TGCGCCAGCAGCTTGGCCCCAAGGGTTAGCAATCAGCCCCAGCATTTT

clone size: once
D gene: -
J gene: TRBJ2-5
V gene: TRBV5-4
CDR3 protein: CASSLGAGAGTLETQYF
CDR3 DNA: TGTGCCAGCAGCTTGGGGGCTGGCGCGGGAACGCTGGAGACCCAGTACTTC

clone size: -
D gene: -
J gene: TRBJ1-4
V gene: TRBV11-2
CDR3 protein: CASSLVPGEKLFF
CDR3 DNA: TGTGCCAGCAGCTTAGTGCCAGGGGAAAAACTGTTTTTT

clone size: -
D gene: -
J gene: TRBJ2-5
V gene: TRBV7-6
CDR3 protein: CASSLYSQETQYF
CDR3 DNA: TGTGCCAGCAGCTTATACAGCCAAGAGACCCAGTACTTC

clone size: -
D gene: -
J gene: TRBJ2-7
V gene: TRBV5-1
CDR3 protein: CASSLAWDGGDEQYF
CDR3 DNA: TGCGCCAGCAGCTTGGCGTGGGACGGAGGAGACGAGCAGTACTTC

clone size: -
D gene: TRBD2
J gene: TRBJ2-7
V gene: TRBV6-6
CDR3 protein: CASSNSGSFPYEQYF
CDR3 DNA: TGTGCCAGCAGTAATAGCGGGAGTTTTCCCTACGAGCAGTACTTC

clone size: few
D gene: -
J gene: TRBJ2-5
V gene: TRBV27
CDR3 protein: CASSPSPGRVLQETQYF
CDR3 DNA: TGTGCCAGCAGTCCCTCCCCGGGCAGGGTACTCCAAGAGACCCAGTACTTC

clone size: -
D gene: -
J gene: TRBJ1-1
V gene: TRBV28
CDR3 protein: CASRVISTEAFF
CDR3 DNA: TGTGCCAGCAGGGTTATTTCCACTGAAGCTTTCTTT

clone size: -
D gene: TRBD2
J gene: TRBJ2-5
V gene: TRBV11-3
CDR3 protein: CASSLNIGRADQETQYF
CDR3 DNA: TGTGCCAGCAGCTTAAATATCGGGAGGGCCGACCAAGAGACCCAGTACTTC

clone size: -
D gene: TRBD1
J gene: TRBJ1-5
V gene: TRBV14
CDR3 protein: CASSLARTGNQPQHF
CDR3 DNA: TGTGCCAGCAGCTTAGCGAGGACAGGGAATCAGCCCCAGCATTTT

clone size: few
D gene: TRBD1
J gene: TRBJ2-1
V gene: TRBV27
CDR3 protein: CASTSGTGLNEQFF
CDR3 DNA: TGTGCCAGCACCTCCGGGACAGGGCTAAATGAGCAGTTCTTC

clone size: few
D gene: TRBD1
J gene: TRBJ1-5
V gene: TRBV28
CDR3 protein: CASSPTGRGNQPQHF
CDR3 DNA: TGTGCCAGCAGCCCGACAGGGCGGGGCAATCAGCCCCAGCATTTT

clone size: -
D gene: -
J gene: TRBJ2-1
V gene: TRBV4-3
CDR3 protein: CASSQEGGNEQFF
CDR3 DNA: TGCGCCAGCAGCCAAGAGGGCGGCAATGAGCAGTTCTTC